One sample yielded the 31 T cell receptor beta chains listed below, sequenced in a study of blood T cells in healthy people across ages. Alongside a J-beta primer mix, a sample-barcoded 5' primer served in a second PCR lasting about 7 to 11 cycles. TCRdb re-called the 5' RACE reads with MiXCR, one entry per CDR3 protein. The sample holds about 1.5 million distinct CDR3 sequences, about 42% seen once. The source material was blood. The source is a woman aged 18-29 years in good health.

This rearrangement joins TRBV9 to TRBJ2-5, with D perhaps TRBD2 (5 bases). V lost 0 bases and J 5 bases, leaving 8 bases between the germline ends. The V gene's germline CDR1 is SGDLS and CDR2 YYNGEE. The CDR3 spans 13 residues. The CDR3 sequence: CASSVGRWETQYF. For the CDR3, the DNA is TGTGCCAGCAGCGTAGGGAGGTGGGAGACCCAGTACTTC.

This clonotype was seen only a few times. The chain has TRBV20-1 and TRBJ2-2; the D is unclear. Germline values: CDR1 DFQATT, CDR2 SNEGSKA (reference sequence). The germline V and J ends were trimmed by 5 bases and 1 base, with 5 bases remaining between them. The CDR3 has 12 amino acids. The CDR3 coding sequence is TGCAGTGCTTCACAGAACACCGGGGAGCTGTTTTTT. Protein product: CSASQNTGELFF.

The chain recombines TRBV20-1 with TRBJ2-3; D is possibly TRBD2 (6 bases). The CDR3 totals 15 residues. V was shortened by 5 bases and J by 0 bases, with 15 bases between the two germline ends. The germline gives CDR1 DFQATT, CDR2 SNEGSKA (reference sequence). The CDR3 loop is CSAEIAEGSTDTQYF. CDR3 in DNA: TGCAGTGCTGAGATAGCGGAGGGTAGCACAGATACGCAGTATTTT.

V is TRBV5-1 and J is TRBJ2-2, with TRBD2 matching over 7 bases. The CDR3 covers 16 residues. V lost 1 base, J lost 4 bases, and 7 bases stayed unmatched. Per the germline V gene, CDR1 is SGHRS and CDR2 is YFSETQ. CDR3 loop: CASSLFGTTGTGELFF. CDR3 bases: TGCGCCAGCAGCTTGTTCGGGACTACGGGCACCGGGGAGCTGTTTTTT.

This chain connects TRBV7-8 to TRBJ2-7; no definite D call. TRBJ2-5 explains the end of the DNA better; the J call may be wrong. The V gene's germline CDR1 is SGHVS and CDR2 FQNEAQ. The CDR3 covers 16 residues. The CDR3, as DNA: TGTGCCAGCAGCTTAGTTTTCGGGCAGGCAGCGGAGACCCAGTACTTC. Its protein is CASSLVFGQAAETQYF.

There are a few counts of this clonotype. The chain combines TRBV7-9 with TRBJ2-7, with a weak D call TRBD2 (6 bases). This CDR3 is built from 16 residues. The germline V gene encodes CDR1 SEHNR and CDR2 FQNEAQ (reference sequence). Deletions cut 2 bases from V and 2 bases from J, with 16 bases between. CDR3 nucleotides: TGTGCCAGCAGCTTACTGTCCGGGAGTTTCACCTACGAGCAGTACTTC. This translates into CASSLLSGSFTYEQYF.

The chain carries TRBV6-5 and TRBJ2-1; 11 bases line up with TRBD2. The trim removed 5 bases at V and 7 bases at J, leaving 7 bases unmatched. This CDR3 comprises 15 residues. Germline V lookup: CDR1 MNHEY, CDR2 SVGAGI. This CDR3 reads CASSSGVAGGNEQFF. The CDR3 DNA is TGTGCCAGCAGTAGCGGGGTAGCGGGAGGGAATGAGCAGTTCTTC.

The gene calls are TRBV3-1 and TRBJ2-3, with 7 positions matching TRBD2. With 1 base clipped from V and 2 bases from J, the junction kept 15 bases outside the gene matches. CDR1 LGHDT and CDR2 YNNKEL come from the germline V gene (reference sequence). CDR3 size: 19 residues. The CDR3 reads CASSQALTAGDRPTDTQYF. The CDR3 DNA is TGTGCCAGCAGCCAAGCCCTTACGGCGGGAGATAGACCCACAGATACGCAGTATTTT.

The genes are TRBV4-2 and TRBJ2-3, with 9 positions matching TRBD1. J gave up 3 bases and V 5 bases, and 6 bases lay outside the gene matches. Per the germline V gene, CDR1 is LGHNA and CDR2 is YNFKEQ. This CDR3 is built from 15 residues. CDR3 protein: CASSDRDRVTDTQYF. The CDR3 region has the DNA TGTGCCAGCAGCGACCGGGACAGGGTAACAGATACGCAGTATTTT.

J is TRBJ2-7 and V is TRBV7-8, with 11 nucleotides matching TRBD2. Germline lookup yields CDR1 SGHVS and CDR2 FQNEAQ. The CDR3 runs to 16 residues. V was pared by 5 bases and J by 7 bases, with 13 bases of the junction left unmatched. CDR3 sequence: CASSKVAGGVYNEQYF. The CDR3 DNA follows: TGTGCCAGCAGCAAAGTAGCGGGAGGGGTTTACAATGAGCAGTACTTC.

There are many counts of this clonotype. The chain links TRBV27 to TRBJ2-1; 7 bases are shared with TRBD1. Per the germline V gene, CDR1 is MNHEY and CDR2 is SMNVEV (reference sequence). V dropped 6 bases and J dropped 7; count of bases not matched to a gene: 15. The CDR3 is 16 residues long. CDR3 sequence (DNA): TGTGCCAGCAGACGTTATTCACCAGGGGGTAAAAATGAGCAGTTCTTC. It encodes CASRRYSPGGKNEQFF.

This clonotype has at least ten counts. The V call is TRBV29-1, the J call TRBJ2-5, with 8 bases fitting TRBD2. Germline trimming cut 6 bases from V and 4 bases from J; bases unmatched to any gene: 13. The CDR3 sequence is 15 residues long. From germline, CDR1 is SQVTM and CDR2 ANQGSEA. The CDR3 DNA reads as TGCAGCGTAGCCCCGGGACTAGTTAAGAGAGAGACCCAGTACTTC. Its protein is CSVAPGLVKRETQYF.

The V call is TRBV28, the J call TRBJ1-2, with D tentatively TRBD1 (5 bases). There are 14 residues in the CDR3. The germline V gene encodes CDR1 MDHEN and CDR2 SYDVKM. Deletions cut 1 base from V and 8 bases from J, with 14 bases between. The CDR3 loop is CASSLYGRTGGYTF. CDR3 DNA sequence: TGTGCCAGCAGTTTATACGGGAGAACAGGAGGCTACACCTTC.

This clonotype was seen more than once but under ten times. The V call is TRBV29-1, the J call TRBJ1-2; 11 bases are shared with TRBD1. Germline trimming cut 3 bases from V and 9 bases from J; bases unmatched to any gene: 3. CDR3 length: 12 residues. Germline values: CDR1 SQVTM, CDR2 ANQGSEA. The CDR3 loop is CSVDGQGASYTF. The CDR3 region has the DNA TGCAGCGTTGACGGACAGGGGGCGAGCTACACCTTC.

The chain recombines TRBV9 with TRBJ2-7, with TRBD1 matching over 7 bases. The CDR3 loop spans 15 amino acids. J gave up 0 bases and V 0 bases, and 3 bases lay outside the gene matches. Germline CDR1 SGDLS, CDR2 YYNGEE. In nucleotides, the CDR3 is TGTGCCAGCAGCGTAGGGGGACAGCTCTCCTACGAGCAGTACTTC. It codes for CASSVGGQLSYEQYF.

The CDR3 spells CASSYSVGYEQYF. The CDR3, as DNA: TGTGCCAGCAGTTACTCGGTGGGCTACGAGCAGTACTTC. The rearrangement links TRBV6-2 or TRBV6-3 to TRBJ2-7; D is uncertain. The germline V gene encodes CDR1 MNHEY and CDR2 SVGEGT. V was clipped by 0 bases and J by 3 bases, with 6 bases between them. The CDR3 sequence is 13 residues long.

As concerns this clonotype: A read error is possible here, since a much larger clone lies one base away. The V gene is TRBV5-1, the J gene TRBJ2-5; 12 nucleotides agree with TRBD1. Germline V gives CDR1 SGHRS, CDR2 YFSETQ. There are 14 residues in the CDR3. V lost 4 bases to trimming and J lost 11 bases; unmatched junction nucleotides: 9. CDR3 DNA: TGCGCCAGCAGCCCCGGGACAGGGGGCAATGAGCAGTACTTC. This translates into CASSPGTGGNEQYF. Supplemented by reference TRBV5-1 and TRBJ2-5, the full variable domain reads KAGVTQTPRYLIKTRGQQVTLSCSPISGHRSVSWYQQTPGQGLQFLFEYFSETQRNKGNFPGRFSGRQFSNSRSEMNVSTLELGDSALYLCASSPGTGGNEQYFGPGTRLLVL.

This clonotype occurred a few times. The chain is built from TRBV7-9 and TRBJ1-3; D might be TRBD1 (6 bases). There are 14 residues in the CDR3. CDR1 and CDR2 (germline): SEHNR, FQNEAQ (reference sequence). Deletions cut 5 bases from V and 4 bases from J, with 12 bases between. The CDR3 DNA reads as TGTGCCAGCAGCAGACGCAGGGGCGGAAACACCATATATTTT. Protein: CASSRRRGGNTIYF.

The rearrangement links TRBV6-1 to TRBJ1-2, with D possibly matching TRBD1 (6 bases). CDR3 length: 13 amino acids. Per germline, CDR1 MNHNS and CDR2 SASEGT. V was shortened by 6 bases and J by 4 bases, with 12 bases between the two germline ends. Here the CDR3 DNA reads TGTGCCAGCAGGGGGGCCGACCTCTATGGCTACACCTTC. Encoded protein: CASRGADLYGYTF.

The CDR3 nucleotides read TGCAGTGCTAGAGATCTGTTGTCGGCGGGGGCCTCCTACGAGCAGTACTTC. This gives the protein CSARDLLSAGASYEQYF. The chain links TRBV20-1 to TRBJ2-5, with D possibly being TRBD2 (7 bases). The DNA matches TRBJ2-7 better at its end, which makes the J call doubtful. Looked up from germline, CDR1 is DFQATT and CDR2 is SNEGSKA (reference sequence). This CDR3 contains 17 residues.

This clonotype has only one observation. This sequence joins TRBV14 and TRBJ2-1; TRBD2 matches at 8 bases. The germline V gene encodes CDR1 SGHDN and CDR2 FVKESK. The CDR3 contains 15 residues. V shed 4 bases, J shed 5 bases, and the junction held 7 bases outside the gene matches. The CDR3 DNA reads as TGTGCCAGCAGCCCCGAAGCGGGGGCCCACAATGAGCAGTTCTTC. This gives the protein CASSPEAGAHNEQFF.

The rearrangement uses TRBV20-1 and TRBJ1-1; D call uncertain. Trimming pared 1 base from V and 6 bases from J, leaving 18 bases between. CDR1 and CDR2 (germline): DFQATT, SNEGSKA (reference sequence). This CDR3 contains 15 residues. The CDR3, as DNA: TGCAGTGCTAGAGGTCGTTTGAGACAAATGGCTGAAGCTTTCTTT. Amino acid sequence: CSARGRLRQMAEAFF.

The rearrangement uses TRBV10-3 and TRBJ2-3; 8 bases are shared with TRBD2. From germline, CDR1 is ENHRY and CDR2 SYGVKD. The CDR3 has 14 residues. V was clipped by 10 bases and J by 5 bases; unmatched bases: 11. As DNA, the CDR3 is TGTGCCACCGCGGGGGGTATTCTGATAGATACGCAGTATTTT. Its translation is CATAGGILIDTQYF.

The chain's CDR3 is CASSTGGPINEQFF. The DNA of the CDR3 is TGTGCCAGCAGTACCGGGGGACCCATAAATGAGCAGTTCTTC. The chain links TRBV6-2 or TRBV6-3 to TRBJ2-1, with a possible D match to TRBD2 (6 bases). The germline V gene has CDR1 MNHEY and CDR2 SVGEGT. The ends were cut back, 5 bases at V and 7 bases at J, with 15 bases in the middle. CDR3 length: 14 residues.

The chain links TRBV29-1 to TRBJ2-2, with unresolved D. Trimming removed 5 bases from V and 7 bases from J, with 20 bases in between. The CDR3 length is 15 residues. Germline lookup yields CDR1 SQVTM and CDR2 ANQGSEA. This chain's CDR3 is CSVLFAGYNVGELFF. The CDR3 nucleotides are TGCAGCGTTCTGTTCGCCGGGTATAATGTCGGGGAGCTGTTTTTT.

J is TRBJ2-4 and V is TRBV11-2; D call uncertain. The assigned J gene may be wrong: the sequence end matches TRBJ2-7 better. The germline V gene encodes CDR1 SGHAT and CDR2 FQNNGV. The CDR3 runs to 12 residues. CDR3 in DNA: TGTGCCAGCAGCCAAATCGTCTACGAGCAGTACTTC. This gives the protein CASSQIVYEQYF.

The J gene is TRBJ2-4, the V gene TRBV20-1, with 8 bases aligning to TRBD2. The end of the DNA fits TRBJ2-5 better, so the J call may be wrong. CDR3 length: 13 residues. CDR1 is DFQATT, CDR2 SNEGSKA, per germline (reference sequence). Here the CDR3 reads CSAYRRGEETQYF. DNA for the CDR3: TGCAGTGCTTATCGGCGGGGGGAAGAGACCCAGTACTTC.

The genes are TRBV7-2 and TRBJ1-2; D is perhaps TRBD1 (6 bases). Trimming took off 4 bases at V and 5 bases at J, with 17 bases between the two ends. Germline loops: CDR1 SGHTA, CDR2 FQGNSA. The CDR3 covers 15 residues. As DNA, the CDR3 is TGTGCCAGCAGCTACAGGGCGGGGGGCTCTTATGGCTACACCTTC. Translation gives CASSYRAGGSYGYTF.

This chain links TRBV7-9 with TRBJ1-1; D gene uncertain. Germline V gene data show CDR1 as SEHNR and CDR2 as FQNEAQ (reference sequence). The V end was cut by 1 base, the J end by 7 bases, with 10 bases between. The CDR3 has 13 amino acids. For the CDR3, the DNA is TGTGCCAGCAGCTTAGTGACCGGGTATGAAGCTTTCTTT. Translation gives CASSLVTGYEAFF.

The chain joins TRBV20-1 to TRBJ2-1; TRBD2 agrees at 11 bases. In germline, CDR1 is DFQATT, CDR2 SNEGSKA (reference sequence). The CDR3 is made up of 16 amino acids. V gave up 6 bases and J gave up 0 bases; unmatched junction bases: 7. The DNA of the CDR3 is TGCAGTGCAAAACTAGCGGGAGCCAGCTCCTACAATGAGCAGTTCTTC. This codes for CSAKLAGASSYNEQFF.

This clonotype was detected a few times. The genes are TRBV9 and TRBJ2-3, with D uncertain. There are 13 residues in the CDR3. Trimming pared 4 bases from V and 5 bases from J, leaving 11 bases between. CDR1 SGDLS and CDR2 YYNGEE come from the germline V gene. For the CDR3, the DNA is TGTGCCAGCAGCCCGGACGCACAAGATACGCAGTATTTT. Amino acid sequence: CASSPDAQDTQYF.